The clone carrying this T cell receptor (beta chain) was counted only a few times. Its antigen is currently unknown. This entry belongs to a study of CD8 T cells in Susac syndrome. Random hexamers were used to reverse transcribe an amount of about 0.5 to 1 ug RNA. TCRdb re-derived calls from the immunoSEQ multiplex PCR reads in MiXCR, one entry per CDR3 protein. The sample comprises 40,000 to 55,000 distinct CDR3 sequences, 80% to 95% of which are singletons, and roughly 0.4% rests with the top ten. The authors sequenced TCR beta from blood CD8+ and CD4+ T cells. Healthy donors were controls matched for age and sex. The CD8+ and CD4+ T cells were negatively isolated, with the TEMRA cells enriched by FACS. Whole-study results and caveats: TCR sequencing and HLA analysis covered a relatively small number of individuals.

Sequences were obtained from CD8+ T cells from PBMCs. The sequence came from a human donor in good health.

The CDR3 protein is CASSYLGLGEQYF. The CDR3 DNA sequence: TGTGCCAGCAGTTACTTGGGGCTTGGCGAGCAGTACTTC. The rearrangement joins TRBV6-2 or TRBV6-3 to TRBJ2-7; D may be TRBD1 (5 bases). V was clipped by 1 base and J by 6 bases, with 10 bases between them. The CDR3 is 13 amino acids. Per germline, CDR1 MNHEY and CDR2 SVGEGT.